A selection of T cell receptor beta chains follows, all from one sample in a study of T cells in narcolepsy. Measured with immunoSEQ multiplex PCR; TCRdb has only the in-frame clones, and not every one. The data hold about 30,000 clones, with less than 90% observed a single time. Material for sequencing was memory (CD45RA-) CD4+ T cells from blood. These TCRs come from a human donor in good health. CDR3s include the opening cysteine and the closing phenylalanine or tryptophan. Each record gives: clone size, CDR3 length, D gene, J gene, V gene, CDR3 protein, CDR3 DNA. D genes are given only for firm matches. The size entry is marked missing in some rows and otherwise reads once, few, many or a size class.

size: .
length: 15
D: .
J: TRBJ2-2
V: TRBV25-1
CDR3: CASSRSTPNTGELFF
DNA: TGTGCCAGCAGTAGGTCCACTCCGAACACCGGGGAGCTGTTTTTT

size: .
length: 17
D: .
J: TRBJ2-1
V: TRBV5-1
CDR3: CASSSGDGHTAYNEQFF
DNA: TGCGCCAGCAGCTCTGGGGACGGTCACACGGCATACAATGAGCAGTTCTTC

size: .
length: 15
D: TRBD1
J: TRBJ2-6
V: TRBV5-6
CDR3: CASSSTGAGANVLTF
DNA: TGTGCCAGCAGCTCGACAGGGGCTGGGGCCAACGTCCTGACTTTC

size: .
length: 15
D: .
J: TRBJ1-5
V: TRBV10-3
CDR3: CAVGSGQKSNQPQHF
DNA: TGTGCCGTCGGATCCGGCCAAAAAAGCAATCAGCCCCAGCATTTT

size: .
length: 14
D: .
J: TRBJ1-5
V: TRBV6-1
CDR3: CASRVGQFNQPQHF
DNA: TGTGCCAGCAGAGTCGGACAGTTCAATCAGCCCCAGCATTTT

size: .
length: 15
D: TRBD1
J: TRBJ2-1
V: TRBV5-6
CDR3: CASSFGTGSYNEQFF
DNA: TGTGCCAGCAGCTTCGGGACAGGGTCCTACAATGAGCAGTTCTTC

size: .
length: 13
D: .
J: TRBJ1-1
V: TRBV25-1
CDR3: CASLKAGNTEAFF
DNA: TGTGCCAGCCTCAAGGCAGGGAACACTGAAGCTTTCTTT

size: .
length: 16
D: .
J: TRBJ1-3
V: TRBV19
CDR3: CASSGVGTGKGNTIYF
DNA: TGTGCCAGTAGTGGAGTGGGGACCGGAAAGGGAAACACCATATATTTT

size: .
length: 14
D: .
J: TRBJ2-2
V: TRBV2
CDR3: CASSREMNTGELFF
DNA: TGTGCCAGCAGCAGGGAGATGAACACCGGGGAGCTGTTTTTT

size: .
length: 13
D: .
J: TRBJ2-5
V: TRBV28
CDR3: CASRRGGQETQYF
DNA: TGTGCCAGCAGGAGAGGGGGTCAGGAGACCCAGTACTTC

size: .
length: 15
D: TRBD2
J: TRBJ2-3
V: TRBV12-5
CDR3: CASGLGSGGTDTQYF
DNA: TGTGCTAGTGGTTTGGGTAGCGGGGGAACAGATACGCAGTATTTT

size: .
length: 17
D: TRBD2
J: TRBJ2-3
V: TRBV15
CDR3: CATSRRTSGGITDTQYF
DNA: TGTGCCACCAGCCGCCGGACTAGCGGGGGGATCACAGATACGCAGTATTTT

size: .
length: 17
D: .
J: TRBJ2-1
V: TRBV29-1
CDR3: CSVEDRATRGSYNEQFF
DNA: TGCAGCGTTGAAGATAGGGCAACAAGAGGCTCCTACAATGAGCAGTTCTTC

size: .
length: 13
D: TRBD1
J: TRBJ1-1
V: TRBV6-1
CDR3: CASSATGDTEAFF
DNA: TGTGCCAGCAGTGCGACAGGGGACACTGAAGCTTTCTTT

size: few
length: 13
D: .
J: TRBJ1-1
V: TRBV18
CDR3: CASSPGVSREAFF
DNA: TGTGCCAGCTCACCAGGCGTCAGCAGGGAAGCTTTCTTT

size: .
length: 14
D: .
J: TRBJ1-2
V: TRBV6-1
CDR3: CATTTGSTNYGYTF
DNA: TGTGCCACTACCACAGGTTCGACTAACTATGGCTACACCTTC

size: once
length: 14
D: .
J: TRBJ2-7
V: TRBV11-1
CDR3: CASSSNWRDYEQYF
DNA: TGTGCCAGCAGCTCGAACTGGCGGGACTACGAGCAGTACTTC

size: once
length: 20
D: .
J: TRBJ2-2
V: TRBV4-2
CDR3: CASSGSAKGRGLANTGELFF
DNA: TGTGCCAGCAGCGGTTCGGCGAAGGGCCGTGGCCTCGCGAACACCGGGGAGCTGTTTTTT

size: .
length: 23
D: .
J: TRBJ1-2
V: TRBV14
CDR3: CASSQGDPGLAGALPLHDYGYTF
DNA: TGTGCCAGCAGCCAAGGGGATCCGGGGCTAGCGGGGGCTTTACCCCTTCATGATTATGGCTACACCTTC

size: .
length: 13
D: TRBD1
J: TRBJ1-4
V: TRBV19
CDR3: CASTDRAGEKLFF
DNA: TGTGCCAGTACGGACAGGGCGGGCGAAAAACTGTTTTTT

size: .
length: 14
D: .
J: TRBJ1-2
V: TRBV7-2
CDR3: CASSLGPGNYGYTF
DNA: TGTGCCAGCAGCTTAGGCCCAGGAAACTATGGCTACACCTTC

size: .
length: 14
D: .
J: TRBJ1-2
V: TRBV2
CDR3: CASSEGGRTYGYTF
DNA: TGTGCCAGCAGTGAAGGGGGTCGGACCTATGGCTACACCTTC

size: .
length: 16
D: .
J: TRBJ1-6
V: TRBV9
CDR3: CASSFSQGGSNSPLHF
DNA: TGTGCCAGCAGCTTCAGCCAGGGAGGAAGTAATTCACCCCTCCACTTT

size: .
length: 13
D: .
J: TRBJ2-7
V: TRBV9
CDR3: CASSVGVGREQYF
DNA: TGTGCCAGCAGCGTCGGGGTTGGGCGCGAGCAGTACTTC